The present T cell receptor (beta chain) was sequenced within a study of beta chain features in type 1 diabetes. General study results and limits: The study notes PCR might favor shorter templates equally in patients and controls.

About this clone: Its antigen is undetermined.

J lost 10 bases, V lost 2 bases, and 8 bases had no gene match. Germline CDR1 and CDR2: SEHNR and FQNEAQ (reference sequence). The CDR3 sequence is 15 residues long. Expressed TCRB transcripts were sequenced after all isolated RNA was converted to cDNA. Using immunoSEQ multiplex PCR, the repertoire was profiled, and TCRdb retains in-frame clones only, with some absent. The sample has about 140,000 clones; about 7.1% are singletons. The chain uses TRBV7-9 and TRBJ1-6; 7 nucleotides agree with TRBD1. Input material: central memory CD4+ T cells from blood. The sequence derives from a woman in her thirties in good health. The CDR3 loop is CASSLPGTVISPLHF. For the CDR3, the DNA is TGTGCCAGCAGCTTACCCGGGACAGTGATCTCACCCCTCCACTTT.